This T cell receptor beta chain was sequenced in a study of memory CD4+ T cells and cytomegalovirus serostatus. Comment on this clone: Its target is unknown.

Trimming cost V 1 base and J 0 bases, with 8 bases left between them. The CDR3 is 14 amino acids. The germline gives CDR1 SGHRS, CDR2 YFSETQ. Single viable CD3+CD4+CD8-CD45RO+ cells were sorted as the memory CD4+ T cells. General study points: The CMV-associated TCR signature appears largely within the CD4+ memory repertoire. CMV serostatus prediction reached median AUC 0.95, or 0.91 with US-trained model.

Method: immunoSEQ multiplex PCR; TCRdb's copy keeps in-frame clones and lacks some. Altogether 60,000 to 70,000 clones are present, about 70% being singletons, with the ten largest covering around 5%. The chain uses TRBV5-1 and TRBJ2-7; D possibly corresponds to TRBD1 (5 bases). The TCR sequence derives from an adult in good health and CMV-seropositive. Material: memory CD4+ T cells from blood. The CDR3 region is CASSLTDNSYEQYF. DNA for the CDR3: TGCGCCAGCAGCTTGACGGACAACTCCTACGAGCAGTACTTC.